These T cell receptor beta chains were read from a single sample in a study of spatial heterogeneity in lung cancer. A single record per CDR3 protein comes from TCRdb applying MiXCR to the 5' RACE reads. The sample includes fewer than 4,500 distinct CDR3 sequences, approximately 20% of them seen just once. Sequencing used PBMCs, obtained at surgery. The receptors shown here come from a male donor with early-stage non-small cell lung cancer. The CDR3 runs from the conserved cysteine through the conserved F or W. Each record gives: J gene, V gene, clone size, D gene, CDR3 protein, CDR3 DNA. A D gene is named only where the DNA matches it firmly. Clone size is shown for a subset of rows, as once, few, many or a class of expanded clone.

TRBJ2-5	TRBV7-2	once	.	CASSLGPQQETQYF	TGTGCCAGCAGCTTGGGACCTCAACAAGAGACCCAGTACTTC
TRBJ2-3	TRBV14	.	.	CASSRMNFGGTDTQYF	TGTGCCAGCAGCCGAATGAACTTCGGAGGGACAGATACGCAGTATTTT
TRBJ2-1	TRBV27	.	TRBD1	CASSAQGAGNEQFF	TGTGCCAGCAGTGCACAGGGGGCTGGGAATGAGCAGTTCTTC
TRBJ2-2	TRBV15	few	TRBD2	CATSSRLAGGLTGELFF	TGTGCCACCAGCAGTCGACTAGCGGGAGGGCTAACCGGGGAGCTGTTTTTT
TRBJ1-5	TRBV11-2	medium-sized	.	CASSLQGREPQHF	TGTGCCAGCAGCTTACAGGGTAGGGAGCCCCAGCATTTT
TRBJ2-3	TRBV9	.	TRBD2	CASSVDPFPPLVRGSTDTQYF	TGTGCCAGCAGCGTAGACCCATTCCCCCCACTGGTGCGGGGGAGCACAGATACGCAGTATTTT
TRBJ1-4	TRBV27	many	.	CASSSVVDSNEKLFF	TGTGCCAGCAGTTCGGTTGTGGACAGTAATGAAAAACTGTTTTTT
TRBJ2-1	TRBV2	many	TRBD1	CASRGRMTGKDNEQFF	TGTGCCAGTAGGGGGAGAATGACAGGGAAAGACAATGAGCAGTTCTTC
TRBJ2-1	TRBV9	few	TRBD1	CASSPRTGGWDEQFF	TGTGCCAGCAGCCCCCGGACAGGGGGCTGGGATGAGCAGTTCTTC
TRBJ2-5	TRBV5-1	medium-sized	.	CASSFRETQYF	TGCGCCAGCAGCTTTCGTGAGACCCAGTACTTC
TRBJ2-2	TRBV7-8	.	TRBD1	CASSLAGGVDTGELFF	TGTGCCAGCAGCTTAGCAGGGGGCGTCGACACCGGGGAGCTGTTTTTT
TRBJ1-1	TRBV6-2/TRBV6-3	large	.	CASSYSVETEAFF	TGTGCCAGCAGTTACTCCGTTGAGACTGAAGCTTTCTTT
TRBJ2-1	TRBV10-3	.	TRBD2	CAISGSGGAYNEQFF	TGTGCCATCAGTGGGAGCGGGGGGGCCTACAATGAGCAGTTCTTC
TRBJ2-2	TRBV14	.	TRBD1	CASSPWTGQRTGELFF	TGTGCCAGCAGCCCCTGGACAGGGCAACGGACCGGGGAGCTGTTTTTT
TRBJ1-2	TRBV5-1	medium-sized	.	CASSLGDGSIGGYTF	TGCGCCAGCAGCTTGGGGGACGGGTCCATAGGCGGCTACACCTTC
TRBJ2-5	TRBV6-5	.	.	CASSPRLETQYF	TGTGCCAGTAGTCCACGCCTAGAGACCCAGTACTTC
TRBJ1-5	TRBV4-3	many	TRBD1	CASSQEKGASNQPQHF	TGCGCCAGCAGCCAAGAAAAGGGGGCGAGCAATCAGCCCCAGCATTTT
TRBJ2-3	TRBV11-2	few	.	CASSPGTVYTDTQYF	TGTGCCAGCAGTCCCGGGACTGTCTACACAGATACGCAGTATTTT
TRBJ2-7	TRBV3-1	medium-sized	TRBD2	CASSDPGAGSSYEQYF	TGTGCCAGCAGCGACCCGGGAGCGGGAAGCTCCTACGAGCAGTACTTC
TRBJ2-7	TRBV29-1	medium-sized	.	CSARPSGAYEQYF	TGCAGCGCCCGCCCGTCGGGGGCCTACGAGCAGTACTTC
TRBJ1-4	TRBV25-1	.	.	CASSEGGYLEKLFF	TGTGCCAGCAGTGAGGGGGGGTATCTGGAAAAACTGTTTTTT
TRBJ2-3	TRBV30	many	.	CAWSVQGADTQYF	TGTGCCTGGAGTGTACAGGGTGCGGATACGCAGTATTTT
TRBJ2-5	TRBV5-6	.	TRBD1	CASSLPPAGGRETQYF	TGTGCCAGCAGCCTGCCCCCGGCAGGGGGTAGAGAGACCCAGTACTTC
TRBJ2-3	TRBV7-2	many	.	CASSLYRHTDTQYF	TGTGCCAGCAGCTTATACAGGCACACAGATACGCAGTATTTT
TRBJ2-3	TRBV29-1	once	TRBD1	CSVGKGQGASGTDTQYF	TGCAGCGTTGGGAAGGGACAGGGGGCAAGTGGCACAGATACGCAGTATTTT
TRBJ2-5	TRBV7-9	once	.	CASSYRDQETQYF	TGTGCCAGCAGCTACAGGGACCAAGAGACCCAGTACTTC
TRBJ2-1	TRBV5-6	.	.	CASTLQRVTNEQFF	TGTGCCAGCACCCTTCAGAGGGTGACCAATGAGCAGTTCTTC